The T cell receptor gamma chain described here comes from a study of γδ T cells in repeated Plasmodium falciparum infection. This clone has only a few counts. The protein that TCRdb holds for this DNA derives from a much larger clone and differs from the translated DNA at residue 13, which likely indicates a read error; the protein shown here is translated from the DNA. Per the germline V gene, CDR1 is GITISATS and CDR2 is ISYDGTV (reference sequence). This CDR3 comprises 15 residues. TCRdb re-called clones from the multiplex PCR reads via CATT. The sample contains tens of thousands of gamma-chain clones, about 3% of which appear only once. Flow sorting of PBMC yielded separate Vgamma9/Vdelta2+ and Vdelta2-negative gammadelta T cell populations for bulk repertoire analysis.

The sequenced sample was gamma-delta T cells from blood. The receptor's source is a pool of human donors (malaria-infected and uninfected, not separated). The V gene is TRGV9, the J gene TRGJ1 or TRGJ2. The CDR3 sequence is CALWEGSNCYYKELF. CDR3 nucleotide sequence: TGTGCCTTGTGGGAGGGGTCGAATTGTTATTATAAGGAACTCTTT.